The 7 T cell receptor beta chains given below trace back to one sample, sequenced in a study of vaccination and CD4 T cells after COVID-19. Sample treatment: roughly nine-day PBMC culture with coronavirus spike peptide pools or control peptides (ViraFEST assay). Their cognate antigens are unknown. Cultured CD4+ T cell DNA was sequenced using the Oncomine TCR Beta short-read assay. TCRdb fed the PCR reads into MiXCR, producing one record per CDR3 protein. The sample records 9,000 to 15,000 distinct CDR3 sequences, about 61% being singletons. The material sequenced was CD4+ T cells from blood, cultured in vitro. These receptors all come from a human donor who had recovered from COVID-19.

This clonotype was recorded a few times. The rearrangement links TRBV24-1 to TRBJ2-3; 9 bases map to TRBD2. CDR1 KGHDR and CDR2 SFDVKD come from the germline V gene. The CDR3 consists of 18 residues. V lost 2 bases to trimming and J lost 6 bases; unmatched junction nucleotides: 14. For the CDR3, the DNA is TGTGCCACCAGTGATTGGGGCGGGGGGGCGAGCACCCCCGATACGCAGTATTTT. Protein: CATSDWGGGASTPDTQYF.

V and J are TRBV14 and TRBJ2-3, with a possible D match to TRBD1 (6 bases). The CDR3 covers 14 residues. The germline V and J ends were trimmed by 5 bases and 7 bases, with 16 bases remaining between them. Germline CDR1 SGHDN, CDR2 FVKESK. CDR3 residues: CASSLGQGWNTQYF. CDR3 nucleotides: TGTGCCAGCAGCTTGGGACAAGGTTGGAATACGCAGTATTTT. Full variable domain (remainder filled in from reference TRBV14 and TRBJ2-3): EAGVTQFPSHSVIEKGQTVTLRCDPISGHDNLYWYRRVMGKEIKFLLHFVKESKQDESGMPNNRFLAERTGGTYSTLKVQPAELEDSGVYFCASSLGQGWNTQYFGPGTRLTVL.

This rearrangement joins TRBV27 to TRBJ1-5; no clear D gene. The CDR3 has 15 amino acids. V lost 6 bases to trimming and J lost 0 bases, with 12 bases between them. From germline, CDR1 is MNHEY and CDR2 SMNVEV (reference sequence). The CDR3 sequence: CASSRGASSNQPQHF. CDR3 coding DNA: TGTGCCAGCAGCCGCGGCGCAAGTAGCAATCAGCCCCAGCATTTT.

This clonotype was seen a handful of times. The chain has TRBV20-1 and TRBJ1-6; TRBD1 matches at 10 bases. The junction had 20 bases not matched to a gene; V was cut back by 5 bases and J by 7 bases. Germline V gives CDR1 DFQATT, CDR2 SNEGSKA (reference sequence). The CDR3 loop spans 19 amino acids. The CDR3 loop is CSAPLRDRGGVRENSPLHF. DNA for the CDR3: TGCAGTGCTCCCCTTAGGGACAGGGGAGGGGTTCGGGAAAATTCACCCCTCCACTTT.

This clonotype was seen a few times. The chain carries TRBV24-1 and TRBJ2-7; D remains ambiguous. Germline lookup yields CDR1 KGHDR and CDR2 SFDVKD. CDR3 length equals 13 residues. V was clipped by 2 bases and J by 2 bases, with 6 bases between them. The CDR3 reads CATSDSVTYEQYF. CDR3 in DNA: TGTGCCACCAGTGATTCAGTGACCTACGAGCAGTACTTC.

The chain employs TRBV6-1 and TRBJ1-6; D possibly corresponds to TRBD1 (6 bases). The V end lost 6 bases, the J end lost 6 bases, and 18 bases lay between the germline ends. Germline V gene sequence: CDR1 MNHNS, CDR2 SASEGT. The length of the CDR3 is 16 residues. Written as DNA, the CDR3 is TGTGCCAGCAGACAGGGACGACCTAGCGGTAATTCACCCCTCCACTTT. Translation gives CASRQGRPSGNSPLHF.

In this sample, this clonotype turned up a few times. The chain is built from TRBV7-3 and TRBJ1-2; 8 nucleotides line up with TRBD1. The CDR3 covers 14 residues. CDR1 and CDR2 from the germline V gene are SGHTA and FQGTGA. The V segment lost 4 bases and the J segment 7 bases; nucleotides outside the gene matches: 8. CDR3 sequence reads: CASSSDRGVSGYTF. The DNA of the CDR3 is TGTGCCAGCAGCTCCGACAGGGGTGTTTCTGGCTACACCTTC.